The sample holds a few counts of the clone carrying this T cell receptor beta chain. The record originates from a study of T-cell reconstitution after alpha-beta-depleted transplantation in children. V shed 1 base and J shed 4 bases, with 11 bases lying between them. CDR1 and CDR2 (germline): SGHRS, YFSETQ. CDR3 length: 15 amino acids. Unique molecular identifiers were built into the TCRbeta library. From the PCR reads, TCRdb called clonotypes with MiXCR, one entry per CDR3 protein. Of 450,000 to 600,000 distinct CDR3 sequences in the sample, 15% to 20% were seen once. Source: PBMCs from the stem cell graft donor, taken from the stem cell graft. This rearrangement joins TRBV5-1 to TRBJ2-2; tentatively, D is TRBD2 (6 bases). The TCR originated in a human donor who donated a stem cell graft to a child with acute lymphoblastic leukemia. The CDR3 DNA follows: TGCGCCAGCAGCTTGACTAGCAAAGGCACCGGGGAGCTGTTTTTT. Its protein is CASSLTSKGTGELFF.